What follows are 30 T cell receptor beta chains derived from one specimen sequenced in a study of T cell responses to AZD1222 COVID-19 vaccine. The assay was immunoSEQ multiplex PCR, and TCRdb's table has in-frame clones only and misses some. Found here are 110,000 to 150,000 clones, roughly 91% of them singletons; the top ten hold about 9.1%. The source was peripheral blood, collected on day 0 of AZD1222 vaccination. These TCRs come from an adult in good health.

The genes are TRBV9 and TRBJ1-1; TRBD1 might be the D (5 bases). The V gene's germline CDR1 is SGDLS and CDR2 YYNGEE. The CDR3 runs to 14 residues. V lost 0 bases to trimming and J lost 3 bases, with 9 bases between them. The CDR3 region is CASSVGDRYTEAFF. CDR3 coding DNA: TGTGCCAGCAGCGTAGGTGACAGATACACTGAAGCTTTCTTT.

The V call is TRBV18, the J call TRBJ2-2; TRBD1 or TRBD2 may be the D gene (5 bases each). Trimming took off 6 bases at V and 0 bases at J, with 11 bases between the two ends. There are 15 residues in the CDR3. CDR1 KGHSH and CDR2 LQKENI come from the germline V gene. For the CDR3, the DNA is TGTGCCAGCTCTACCGGGACGCCGAACACCGGGGAGCTGTTTTTT. Amino acids: CASSTGTPNTGELFF.

The rearrangement joins TRBV6-5 to TRBJ1-2; no firm D call. CDR3 size: 14 residues. Germline V gives CDR1 MNHEY, CDR2 SVGAGI. Deletions cut 0 bases from V and 7 bases from J, with 12 bases between. CDR3 amino acids: CASSYSIGLGGYTF. CDR3 sequence (DNA): TGTGCCAGCAGTTACTCGATCGGGCTCGGTGGCTACACCTTC.

Here the CDR3 DNA reads TGCGCCAGCAGCCAAGAGAGGGACCCTACGAGGGAAGCTTTCTTT. This gives the protein CASSQERDPTREAFF. This chain uses TRBV4-1 with TRBJ1-1; D might be TRBD1 (5 bases). The length of the CDR3 is 15 residues. With 0 bases removed from V and 8 bases from J, the gap between germline ends came to 16 bases. Germline loops: CDR1 MGHRA, CDR2 YSYEKL.

The chain links TRBV4-1 to TRBJ1-2; TRBD1 matches 7 bases. Germline V CDR1 and CDR2: MGHRA, YSYEKL. The CDR3 spans 13 residues. The ends lost 5 bases at V and 4 bases at J; junction bases unmatched: 4. The CDR3 nucleotides are TGCGCCAGCAGCGCCTGGGACAGCTATGGCTACACCTTC. Its protein product is CASSAWDSYGYTF.

J is TRBJ2-1 and V is TRBV10-3; 13 positions match TRBD2. CDR3 length equals 15 residues. Germline CDR1 ENHRY, CDR2 SYGVKD. Trimming at V came to 6 bases and at J to 10 bases, leaving 9 bases not matched to a gene. In DNA form, the CDR3 reads TGTGCCATCAGAGAAACTAGCGGGGGGGCACTAGAGCAGTTCTTC. Protein product: CAIRETSGGALEQFF.

This chain connects TRBV19 to TRBJ1-5, with 7 bases identical to TRBD1. The CDR3 contains 15 residues. V shed 4 bases and J 1 base; nucleotides not matched to a gene: 4. CDR1 is LNHDA and CDR2 is SQIVND in the germline V gene (reference sequence). CDR3 in amino acids: CASSRQGASNQPQHF. CDR3 nucleotides: TGTGCCAGTAGTAGACAGGGAGCGAGCAATCAGCCCCAGCATTTT.

The CDR3 region is CASSQSSYNSPLHF. The CDR3 DNA is TGTGCCAGCAGCCAGAGCTCCTATAATTCACCCCTCCACTTT. The chain is built from TRBV3-1 (or the pseudogene TRBV3-2) and TRBJ1-6, with D unclear. CDR1 is LGHDT, CDR2 YNNKEL, per germline (reference sequence). The CDR3 spans 14 residues. Trimming stripped 3 bases from V and 0 bases from J, with 3 bases between.

The chain couples TRBV9 to TRBJ2-2, with 9 positions matching TRBD2. Per germline, CDR1 SGDLS and CDR2 YYNGEE. Trimming removed 2 bases from V and 5 bases from J; junction bases left unmatched: 7. The CDR3 is made up of 16 amino acids. CDR3 residues: CASSVSSGAGTGELFF. The CDR3 bases are TGTGCCAGCAGCGTTTCTAGCGGGGCCGGTACCGGGGAGCTGTTTTTT.

This clone has only one observation. The chain has TRBV5-1 and TRBJ1-4, with TRBD1 as a possible D gene (6 bases). V shed 1 base and J shed 5 bases, with 18 bases lying between them. The CDR3 runs 17 residues. Germline lookup yields CDR1 SGHRS and CDR2 YFSETQ. CDR3 nucleotide sequence: TGCGCCAGCAGCTTGACGGCCTCGAGGGGGTTAAATGAAAAACTGTTTTTT. It encodes CASSLTASRGLNEKLFF.

The chain employs TRBV6-5 and TRBJ2-7; TRBD1 matches 7 bases. This CDR3 spans 15 amino acids. V shed 5 bases, J shed 3 bases, and the junction held 10 bases outside the gene matches. Germline assignment: CDR1 MNHEY and CDR2 SVGAGI. Here the CDR3 reads CASSQTGLEGYEQYF. CDR3 in DNA: TGTGCCAGCAGTCAGACAGGGCTAGAGGGCTACGAGCAGTACTTC.

The V and J genes are TRBV6-5 and TRBJ2-2; TRBD2 matches at 7 bases. CDR1 MNHEY and CDR2 SVGAGI come from the germline V gene. Trimming took 6 bases from V and 0 from J; bases not matched to a gene: 1. The CDR3 has 14 amino acids. The CDR3 DNA follows: TGTGCCAGCAGGGGACTATCGAACACCGGGGAGCTGTTTTTT. Translation gives CASRGLSNTGELFF.

The chain has TRBV4-2 and TRBJ2-2; 12 bases agree with TRBD2. The J segment lost 0 bases and the V segment lost 0 bases, leaving 5 bases of the junction unmatched. Germline values: CDR1 LGHNA, CDR2 YNFKEQ. This CDR3 is 19 amino acids long. The CDR3 sequence: CASSQESSGGAPNTGELFF. The CDR3 DNA follows: TGTGCCAGCAGCCAAGAGTCTAGCGGGGGGGCCCCGAACACCGGGGAGCTGTTTTTT.

The CDR3 DNA follows: TGTGCCAGTAGGTCGGGGACACGTAAAATGAACACTGAAGCTTTCTTT. Translated, it gives CASRSGTRKMNTEAFF. V is TRBV19 and J is TRBJ1-1, with D perhaps TRBD1 (6 bases). V lost 6 bases and J lost 0, with 17 bases in between. Germline CDR1 reads LNHDA; CDR2 reads SQIVND (reference sequence). CDR3 length: 16 amino acids.

The chain links TRBV7-2 to TRBJ1-6; D unresolved. V was trimmed by 5 bases and J by 8 bases, leaving 10 bases between them. Per germline, CDR1 SGHTA and CDR2 FQGNSA. There are 13 residues in the CDR3. The CDR3 DNA reads TGTGCCAGCAGCCAACACAGCGATTCACCCCTCCACTTT. Translation: CASSQHSDSPLHF.

This clone was counted a single time. The chain employs TRBV7-9 and TRBJ1-1; D may be TRBD1 (5 bases). CDR1 and CDR2 (germline): SEHNR, FQNEAQ (reference sequence). V lost 6 bases and J 4 bases, leaving 18 bases between the germline ends. CDR3 length equals 15 residues. The DNA for the CDR3 is TGTGCCAGCAGACCCGGGGGAGGGGTTCGCACTGAAGCTTTCTTT. This encodes CASRPGGGVRTEAFF. The whole variable domain, filled in from reference TRBV7-9 and TRBJ1-1, reads DTGVSQNPRHKITKRGQNVTFRCDPISEHNRLYWYRQTLGQGPEFLTYFQNEAQLEKSRLLSDRFSAERPKGSFSTLEIQRTEQGDSAMYLCASRPGGGVRTEAFFGQGTRLTVV.

The chain combines TRBV28 with TRBJ2-6; 7 nucleotides align to TRBD1. CDR3 length: 15 amino acids. CDR1 and CDR2 (germline): MDHEN, SYDVKM. The junction had 6 bases not matched to a gene; V was cut back by 9 bases and J by 1 base. The CDR3 DNA reads as TGTGCCAGTACACAGGGGACGTCTGGGGCCAACGTCCTGACTTTC. Its protein is CASTQGTSGANVLTF. Drawing the rest from reference TRBV28 and TRBJ2-6, the complete variable domain is DVKVTQSSRYLVKRTGEKVFLECVQDMDHENMFWYRQDPGLGLRLIYFSYDVKMKEKGDIPEGYSVSREKKERFSLILESASTNQTSMYLCASTQGTSGANVLTFGAGSRLTVL.

The chain links TRBV27 to TRBJ2-7; TRBD1 matches 9 bases. CDR1 is MNHEY, CDR2 SMNVEV, per germline (reference sequence). The CDR3 sequence is 14 residues long. V lost 6 bases to trimming and J lost 4 bases; unmatched junction nucleotides: 7. The CDR3 spells CASSHRGRGYEQYF. The CDR3 DNA is TGTGCCAGCAGCCACAGGGGGCGCGGGTACGAGCAGTACTTC.

The V call is TRBV19, the J call TRBJ1-3; D unclear. V lost 0 bases and J 11 bases, leaving 20 bases between the germline ends. This CDR3 spans 16 amino acids. The V gene's germline CDR1 is LNHDA and CDR2 SQIVND (reference sequence). This CDR3 is CASSIDTVSEESAIYF. The CDR3 nucleotides read TGTGCCAGTAGTATAGATACTGTGTCTGAGGAGTCCGCCATATATTTT.

The rearrangement uses TRBV7-3 and TRBJ2-3; D gene ambiguous. This CDR3 spans 14 amino acids. CDR1 and CDR2 (germline): SGHTA, FQGTGA. V was clipped by 3 bases and J by 0 bases, with 7 bases between them. The CDR3 loop reads CASSFSDSTDTQYF. Here the CDR3 DNA reads TGTGCCAGCAGCTTCTCGGACAGCACAGATACGCAGTATTTT.

The chain combines TRBV2 with TRBJ2-7; D gene ambiguous. CDR3 length equals 12 residues. V lost 8 bases, J lost 7 bases, and 15 bases lay in between. Germline V lookup: CDR1 SNHLY, CDR2 FYNNEI. The DNA for the CDR3 is TGTGCCAGCTTTTCTTCTGGGCAAGAGCAGTACTTC. Translated: CASFSSGQEQYF.

The chain links TRBV11-2 to TRBJ2-7, with D perhaps TRBD1 (6 bases). V was pared by 1 base and J by 2 bases, with 12 bases between. The CDR3 length is 15 residues. The germline V gene has CDR1 SGHAT and CDR2 FQNNGV. The CDR3 DNA reads TGTGCCAGCAGCTTAGTGACAGGTCAGACCTACGAGCAGTACTTC. This sequence encodes CASSLVTGQTYEQYF.

The rearrangement uses TRBV19 and TRBJ2-2, with D uncertain. This CDR3 is 13 amino acids long. Germline CDR1 LNHDA, CDR2 SQIVND (reference sequence). Trimming pared 5 bases from V and 6 bases from J, leaving 10 bases between. The CDR3 coding sequence is TGTGCCAGTAGTGCCGGAAGGGCCGGGGAGCTGTTTTTT. Encoded protein: CASSAGRAGELFF.

The rearrangement joins TRBV7-8 to TRBJ2-3; 11 bases line up with TRBD2. The CDR3 is made up of 18 amino acids. V lost 5 bases to trimming and J lost 2 bases; unmatched junction nucleotides: 12. Germline V gene data show CDR1 as SGHVS and CDR2 as FQNEAQ. CDR3 protein: CASSRGLAGGGPTDTQYF. The CDR3 nucleotides read TGTGCCAGCAGCCGAGGACTAGCGGGCGGAGGACCCACAGATACGCAGTATTTT.

The genes are TRBV29-1 and TRBJ1-3; no clear D. The V gene's germline CDR1 is SQVTM and CDR2 ANQGSEA. CDR3 length: 12 amino acids. Trimming shortened V by 7 bases and J by 0 bases, and 7 bases separated the two germline ends. The DNA for the CDR3 is TGCAGCGCTAGTGTCTCTGGAAACACCATATATTTT. This sequence encodes CSASVSGNTIYF. The whole variable domain, remainder taken from reference TRBV29-1 and TRBJ1-3, is SAVISQKPSRDICQRGTSLTIQCQVDSQVTMMFWYRQQPGQSLTLIATANQGSEATYESGFVIDKFPISRPNLTFSTLTVSNMSPEDSSIYLCSASVSGNTIYFGEGSWLTVV.

The chain has TRBV28 and TRBJ1-6; D remains ambiguous. V lost 6 bases to trimming and J lost 10 bases, with 10 bases between them. The CDR3 consists of 12 residues. Germline V gives CDR1 MDHEN, CDR2 SYDVKM. CDR3 coding DNA: TGTGCCAGCAGCTCTTTCTACTCACCCCTCCACTTT. Translated, it gives CASSSFYSPLHF. The variable domain in full, with the rest retrieved from reference TRBV28 and TRBJ1-6, is DVKVTQSSRYLVKRTGEKVFLECVQDMDHENMFWYRQDPGLGLRLIYFSYDVKMKEKGDIPEGYSVSREKKERFSLILESASTNQTSMYLCASSSFYSPLHFGNGTRLTVT.

This clone was counted only a few times. This chain uses TRBV5-4 with TRBJ1-1; no firm D call. The CDR3 is 13 residues long. With 5 bases removed from V and 2 bases from J, the gap between germline ends came to 10 bases. Per the germline V gene, CDR1 is SGHNT and CDR2 is YYREEE (reference sequence). The CDR3 is CASRESENTEAFF. In DNA form, the CDR3 reads TGTGCCAGCAGAGAAAGCGAAAACACTGAAGCTTTCTTT.

The genes are TRBV18 and TRBJ1-6, with no clear D. Germline values: CDR1 KGHSH, CDR2 LQKENI. The length of the CDR3 is 14 residues. The V and J ends lost 3 bases and 7 bases respectively, with 10 bases between them. The CDR3 region is CASSPLLSNSPLHF. The CDR3 region has the DNA TGTGCCAGCTCACCTCTCCTTTCGAATTCACCCCTCCACTTT.

This chain joins TRBV11-2 and TRBJ1-1; possibly TRBD1 for D (6 bases). CDR1 is SGHAT and CDR2 is FQNNGV in the germline V gene. The V end lost 2 bases, the J end lost 1 base, and 8 bases lay between the germline ends. This CDR3 spans 14 amino acids. The CDR3 DNA is TGTGCCAGCAGCTTACCGGGGGCGAACACTGAAGCTTTCTTT. Translating gives CASSLPGANTEAFF. The entire variable domain, with the rest obtained from reference TRBV11-2 and TRBJ1-1, is as follows: EAGVAQSPRYKIIEKRQSVAFWCNPISGHATLYWYQQILGQGPKLLIQFQNNGVVDDSQLPKDRFSAERLKGVDSTLKIQPAKLEDSAVYLCASSLPGANTEAFFGQGTRLTVV.

The chain couples TRBV6-6 to TRBJ2-3; D is undetermined. CDR3 length equals 12 residues. V was trimmed by 4 bases and J by 2 bases, leaving 4 bases between them. Looked up from germline, CDR1 is MNHNY and CDR2 is SVGAGI (reference sequence). Written as DNA, the CDR3 is TGTGCCAGCAGTTCGAACACAGATACGCAGTATTTT. Amino acids: CASSSNTDTQYF.